Listed below are T cell receptor beta chains from one sample, sequenced in a study of blood T cell repertoires in COVID-19. Here immunoSEQ multiplex PCR was the method, and the copy in TCRdb shows in-frame clones only, minus some. The sample shows about 230,000 clones, less than 90% of them seen only once. Sequencing was performed on peripheral blood. The receptors stem from a woman in her 70s with active or convalescent COVID-19. The CDR3 runs from the conserved cysteine through the conserved F or W. The D gene is left open where the match is weak. Some rows mark clone size as missing; the rest say once, few, many or name a class of expanded clone.

TRBJ1-4 | - | TRBD1 | TRBV11-2 | TGTGCCAGCAGCTTAACCCGGACAGGGAGTGGTGAAAAACTGTTTTTT | CASSLTRTGSGEKLFF
TRBJ1-6 | few | - | TRBV2 | TGTGCCAGCAGGGAGGGACGGGATAATTCACCCCTCCACTTT | CASREGRDNSPLHF
TRBJ2-7 | - | - | TRBV5-1 | TGCGCCAGCAGCCAAGGATTCAGGTATCCCCCCCACGAGCAGTACTTC | CASSQGFRYPPHEQYF
TRBJ1-5 | - | - | TRBV30 | TGTGCCTGGAGTGTACAGTCCGATCAGCCCCAGCATTTT | CAWSVQSDQPQHF
TRBJ2-7 | - | - | TRBV7-9 | TGTGCCAGCAGGCTTGTCCCAGGGGACCCGAGCTCCTACGAGCAGTACTTC | CASRLVPGDPSSYEQYF
TRBJ2-3 | - | TRBD1 | TRBV29-1 | TGCAGCGTGGCAGCCGGGACAGGGGGCGCAGATACGCAGTATTTT | CSVAAGTGGADTQYF
TRBJ2-5 | - | TRBD2 | TRBV7-2 | TGTGCCAGCAGCTTACCCCTAGCGGGGGTGGCCCAGTACTTC | CASSLPLAGVAQYF
TRBJ2-7 | - | - | TRBV2 | TGTGCCAGCAGTTTTGGACTGCTTTACGAGCAGTACTTC | CASSFGLLYEQYF
TRBJ2-1 | - | TRBD2 | TRBV5-1 | TGCGCCAGCAGCTTGACCCCCGGGGGGAGTGGGGCCCAGGTTAAGCAGTTCTTC | CASSLTPGGSGAQVKQFF
TRBJ2-5 | - | TRBD1 | TRBV7-9 | TGTGCCAGCAGCGACGGGACAGGGCCAGGAGAGACCCAGTACTTC | CASSDGTGPGETQYF
TRBJ2-7 | - | TRBD1 | TRBV28 | TGTGCCAGCAGCGGGCCGGGACAGGGCCTAAACGAGCAGTACTTC | CASSGPGQGLNEQYF
TRBJ2-6 | - | - | TRBV4-1 | TGCGCCAGCAGCCAAGATCCCAGGGGATTAAGCTCTGGGGCCAACGTCCTGACTTTC | CASSQDPRGLSSGANVLTF
TRBJ2-5 | - | - | TRBV7-2 | TGTGCCAGCAGCTTAGCCCCAGCGTTGGAGACCCAGTACTTC | CASSLAPALETQYF
TRBJ2-1 | - | TRBD2 | TRBV10-3 | TGTGCCATCAGGCCTAGCGGGGACCGCTCCTACAATGAGCAGTTCTTC | CAIRPSGDRSYNEQFF
TRBJ2-3 | once | - | TRBV5-1 | TGCGCCAGCAGCTCACTAGGGTTTTCCACAGATACGCAGTATTTT | CASSSLGFSTDTQYF
TRBJ2-3 | - | TRBD2 | TRBV25-1 | TGTGCCAGCAGTGAATCAAGACTAGCCCCAGATACGCAGTATTTT | CASSESRLAPDTQYF
TRBJ2-1 | once | TRBD2 | TRBV11-2 | TGTGCCAGCAGCTTTATAGCGGGAGCGGACAATGAGCAGTTCTTC | CASSFIAGADNEQFF
TRBJ2-5 | - | - | TRBV9 | TGTGCCAGCAGCCCCACGGGACATCTCAAAGAGACCCAGTACTTC | CASSPTGHLKETQYF
TRBJ2-1 | - | TRBD2 | TRBV30 | TGTGCCTGGGGCCCTACTAGCGGGGGGTTTTCCCCCTACAATGAGCAGTTCTTC | CAWGPTSGGFSPYNEQFF
TRBJ1-5 | - | - | TRBV7-5 | TGTGCCAGAAGCTTAGGGACAGTGAATCGGCCCCAGCATTTT | CARSLGTVNRPQHF
TRBJ2-2 | - | TRBD2 | TRBV19 | TGTGCCAGTAGTATGGGGGCTAGCGGGGCCGGCGAGCTGTTTTTT | CASSMGASGAGELFF
TRBJ2-7 | - | - | TRBV7-2 | TGTGCCAGCAGCTTACGGTCCTACGAGCAGTACTTC | CASSLRSYEQYF
TRBJ2-5 | - | - | TRBV7-9 | TGTGCCAGCAGCTTGTACAGTCCAGAGACCCAGTACTTC | CASSLYSPETQYF
TRBJ2-1 | once | - | TRBV6-5 | TGTGCCATCCGGTCCCACAATGAGCAGTTCTTC | CAIRSHNEQFF
TRBJ1-2 | - | TRBD1 | TRBV3-1/TRBV3-2 | TGTGCCAGCAGCCAAGGTCAGGGGACAGGCAACTATGGCTACACCTTC | CASSQGQGTGNYGYTF
TRBJ1-1 | - | - | TRBV2 | TGTGCCAGCAGGAGGGTCATGGGCGAAGCTTTCTTT | CASRRVMGEAFF
TRBJ2-3 | - | TRBD2 | TRBV3-1/TRBV3-2 | TGTGCCAGCAGCCATAGGAGCGGGAGACCAGATACGCAGTATTTT | CASSHRSGRPDTQYF
TRBJ1-2 | - | - | TRBV28 | TGTGCCAGCAGTTTGGGGGGAGGGGAACTTGCCTATGGCTACACCTTC | CASSLGGGELAYGYTF
TRBJ1-4 | - | TRBD1 | TRBV9 | TGTGCCAGCAGCGGGACAGGGGGCTTAGTCGAAAAACTGTTTTTT | CASSGTGGLVEKLFF
TRBJ2-5 | - | TRBD1 | TRBV10-3 | TGTGCCATCAGTGAGGCCTCAGGGGGCCCCTACTTC | CAISEASGGPYF
TRBJ2-3 | - | - | TRBV5-1 | TGCGCCAGCAGCTTGCGGTTTGGTCGGGTTTCAGATACGCAGTATTTT | CASSLRFGRVSDTQYF
TRBJ1-5 | few | - | TRBV19 | TGTGCCAGTAGCCTACAGGGACGGCAGCCCCAGCATTTT | CASSLQGRQPQHF